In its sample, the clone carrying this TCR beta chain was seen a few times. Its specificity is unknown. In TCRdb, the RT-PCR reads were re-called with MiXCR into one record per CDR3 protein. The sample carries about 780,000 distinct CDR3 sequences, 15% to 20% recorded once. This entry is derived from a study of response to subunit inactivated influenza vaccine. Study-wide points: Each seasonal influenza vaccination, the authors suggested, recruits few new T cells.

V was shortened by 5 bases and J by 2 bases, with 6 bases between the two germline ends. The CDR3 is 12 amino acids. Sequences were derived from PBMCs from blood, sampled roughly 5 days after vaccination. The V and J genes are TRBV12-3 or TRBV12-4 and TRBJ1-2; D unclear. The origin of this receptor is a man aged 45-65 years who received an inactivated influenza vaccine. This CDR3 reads CASSPPNYGYTF. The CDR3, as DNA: TGTGCCAGCAGTCCTCCAAACTATGGCTACACCTTC.